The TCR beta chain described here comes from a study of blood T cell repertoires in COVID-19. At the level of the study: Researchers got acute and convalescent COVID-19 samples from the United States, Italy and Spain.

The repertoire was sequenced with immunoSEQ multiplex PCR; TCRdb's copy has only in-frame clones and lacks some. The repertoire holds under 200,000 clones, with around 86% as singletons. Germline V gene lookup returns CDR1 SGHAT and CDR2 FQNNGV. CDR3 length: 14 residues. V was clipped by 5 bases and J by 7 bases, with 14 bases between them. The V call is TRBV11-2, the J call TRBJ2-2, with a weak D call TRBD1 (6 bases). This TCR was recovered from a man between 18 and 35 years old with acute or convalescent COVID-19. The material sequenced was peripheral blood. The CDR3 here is CASSTETGIGELFF. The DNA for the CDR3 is TGTGCCAGCAGCACCGAAACAGGGATCGGGGAGCTGTTTTTT.